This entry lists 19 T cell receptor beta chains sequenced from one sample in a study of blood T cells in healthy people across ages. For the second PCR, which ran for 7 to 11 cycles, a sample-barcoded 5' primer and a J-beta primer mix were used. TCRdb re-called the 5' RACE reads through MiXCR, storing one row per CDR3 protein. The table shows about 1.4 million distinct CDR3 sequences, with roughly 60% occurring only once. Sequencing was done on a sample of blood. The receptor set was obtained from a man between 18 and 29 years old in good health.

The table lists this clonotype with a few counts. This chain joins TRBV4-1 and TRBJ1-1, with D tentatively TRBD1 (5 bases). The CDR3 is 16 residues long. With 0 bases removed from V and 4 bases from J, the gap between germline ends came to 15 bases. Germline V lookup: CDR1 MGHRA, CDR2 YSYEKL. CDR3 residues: CASSQEEGARVTEAFF. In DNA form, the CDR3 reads TGCGCCAGCAGCCAAGAAGAAGGGGCCAGGGTCACTGAAGCTTTCTTT.

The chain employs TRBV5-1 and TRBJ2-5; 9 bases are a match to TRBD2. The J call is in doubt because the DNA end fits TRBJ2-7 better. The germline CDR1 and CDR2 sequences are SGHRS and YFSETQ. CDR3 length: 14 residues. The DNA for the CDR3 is TGCGCCAGCGGTCTCGGTAGCGGGAGCGACGAGCAGTACTTC. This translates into CASGLGSGSDEQYF.

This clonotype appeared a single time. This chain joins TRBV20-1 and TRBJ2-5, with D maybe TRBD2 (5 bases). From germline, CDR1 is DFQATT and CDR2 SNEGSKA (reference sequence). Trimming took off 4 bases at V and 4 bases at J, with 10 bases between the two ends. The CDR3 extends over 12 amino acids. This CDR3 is CSAKRGSETQYF. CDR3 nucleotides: TGCAGTGCTAAACGGGGATCAGAGACCCAGTACTTC.

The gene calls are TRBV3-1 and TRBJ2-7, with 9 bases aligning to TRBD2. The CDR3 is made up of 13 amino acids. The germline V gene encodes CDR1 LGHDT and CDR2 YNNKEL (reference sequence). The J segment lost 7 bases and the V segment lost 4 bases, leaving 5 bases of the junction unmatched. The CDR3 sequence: CASSLLGLAEQYF. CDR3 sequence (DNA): TGTGCCAGCAGCCTCCTTGGACTAGCGGAGCAGTACTTC.

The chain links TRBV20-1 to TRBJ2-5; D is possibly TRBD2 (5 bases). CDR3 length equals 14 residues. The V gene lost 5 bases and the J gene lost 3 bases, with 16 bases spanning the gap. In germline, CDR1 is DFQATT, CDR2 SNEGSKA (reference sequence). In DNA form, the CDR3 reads TGCAGTGCTTTCCGGGATTTGGACGAAGAGACCCAGTACTTC. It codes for CSAFRDLDEETQYF.

Here the CDR3 DNA reads TGTGCCAGCAGCCAAGAACGGCAGCTCAATCAGCCCCAGCATTTT. This translates into CASSQERQLNQPQHF. The chain couples TRBV4-2 to TRBJ1-5; D is uncertain. With 0 bases removed from V and 3 bases from J, the gap between germline ends came to 9 bases. Germline CDR1 is LGHNA and CDR2 is YNFKEQ. This CDR3 has 15 amino acids.

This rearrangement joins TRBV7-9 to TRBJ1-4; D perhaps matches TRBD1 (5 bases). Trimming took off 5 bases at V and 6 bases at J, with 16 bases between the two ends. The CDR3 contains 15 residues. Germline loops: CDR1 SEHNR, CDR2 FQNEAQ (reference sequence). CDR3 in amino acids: CASSPALGDYEKLFF. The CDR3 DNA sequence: TGTGCCAGCAGCCCCGCCCTAGGGGATTATGAAAAACTGTTTTTT.

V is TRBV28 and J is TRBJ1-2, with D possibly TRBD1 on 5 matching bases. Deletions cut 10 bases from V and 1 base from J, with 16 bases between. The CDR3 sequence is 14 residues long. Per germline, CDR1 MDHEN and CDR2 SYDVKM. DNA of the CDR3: TGTGCCACCCGAGAGGCAGGGAATAACTATGGCTACACCTTC. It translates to CATREAGNNYGYTF.

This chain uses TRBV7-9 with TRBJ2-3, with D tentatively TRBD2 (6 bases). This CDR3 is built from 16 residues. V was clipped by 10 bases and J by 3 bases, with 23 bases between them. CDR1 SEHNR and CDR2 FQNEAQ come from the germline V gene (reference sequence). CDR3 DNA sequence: TGTGCCACCTCAACAAGAGGCGGGGTCTGGACAGATACGCAGTATTTT. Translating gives CATSTRGGVWTDTQYF.

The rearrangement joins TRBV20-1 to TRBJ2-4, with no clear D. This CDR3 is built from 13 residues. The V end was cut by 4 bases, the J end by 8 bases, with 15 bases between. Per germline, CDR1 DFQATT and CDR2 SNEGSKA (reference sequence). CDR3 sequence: CSAIGLSEDIQYF. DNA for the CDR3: TGCAGTGCTATAGGGTTGAGCGAGGACATTCAGTACTTC.

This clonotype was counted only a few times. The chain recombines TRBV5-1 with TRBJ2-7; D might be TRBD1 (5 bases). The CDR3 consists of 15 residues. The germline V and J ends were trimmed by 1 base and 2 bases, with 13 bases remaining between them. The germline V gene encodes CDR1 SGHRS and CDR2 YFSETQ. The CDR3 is CASSLLQGNTYEQYF. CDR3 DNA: TGCGCCAGCAGCTTGTTGCAGGGCAACACCTACGAGCAGTACTTC.

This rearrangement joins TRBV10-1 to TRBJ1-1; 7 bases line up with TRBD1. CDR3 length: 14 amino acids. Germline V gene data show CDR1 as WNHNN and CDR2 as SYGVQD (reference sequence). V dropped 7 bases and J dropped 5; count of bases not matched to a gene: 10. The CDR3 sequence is CASKRDRDDTEAFF. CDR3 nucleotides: TGCGCCAGCAAACGAGACAGGGATGATACTGAAGCTTTCTTT.

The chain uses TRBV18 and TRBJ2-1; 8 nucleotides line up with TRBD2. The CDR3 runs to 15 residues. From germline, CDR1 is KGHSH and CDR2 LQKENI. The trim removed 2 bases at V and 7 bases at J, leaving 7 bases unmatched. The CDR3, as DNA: TGTGCCAGCTCACCATACAGCGGGAGCGGAAATGAGCAGTTCTTC. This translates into CASSPYSGSGNEQFF.

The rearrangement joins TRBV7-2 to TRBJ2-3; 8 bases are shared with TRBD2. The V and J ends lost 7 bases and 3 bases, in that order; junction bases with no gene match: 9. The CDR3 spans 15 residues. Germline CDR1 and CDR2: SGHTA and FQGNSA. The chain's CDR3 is CASNSIAGRTDTQYF. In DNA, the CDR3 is TGTGCCAGCAACTCCATAGCGGGGAGGACAGATACGCAGTATTTT.

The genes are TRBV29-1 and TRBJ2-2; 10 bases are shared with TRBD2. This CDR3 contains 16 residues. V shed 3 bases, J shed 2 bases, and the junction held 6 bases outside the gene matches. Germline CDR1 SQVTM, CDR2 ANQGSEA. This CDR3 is CSVEGAGGRNTGELFF. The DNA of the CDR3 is TGCAGCGTTGAGGGAGCGGGGGGGCGAAACACCGGGGAGCTGTTTTTT.

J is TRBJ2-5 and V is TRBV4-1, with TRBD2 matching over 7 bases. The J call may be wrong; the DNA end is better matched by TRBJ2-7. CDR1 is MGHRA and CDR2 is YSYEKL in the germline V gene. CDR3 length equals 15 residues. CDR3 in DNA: TGCGCCAGCAGCCAAGAGCCAGCGGGGTCTTACGAGCAGTACTTC. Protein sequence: CASSQEPAGSYEQYF.

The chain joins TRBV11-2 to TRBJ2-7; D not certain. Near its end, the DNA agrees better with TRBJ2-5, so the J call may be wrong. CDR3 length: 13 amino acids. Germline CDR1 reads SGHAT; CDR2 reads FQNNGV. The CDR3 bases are TGTGCCAGCAGCTTAGGGCAGGTCGCGACCCAGTACTTC. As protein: CASSLGQVATQYF.

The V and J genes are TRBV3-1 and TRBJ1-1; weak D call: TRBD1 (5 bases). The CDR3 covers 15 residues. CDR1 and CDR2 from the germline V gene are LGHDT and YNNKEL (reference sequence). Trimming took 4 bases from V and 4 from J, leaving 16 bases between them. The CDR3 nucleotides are TGTGCCAGCAGCCGCAACATAGGGGAGACCACTGAAGCTTTCTTT. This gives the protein CASSRNIGETTEAFF.

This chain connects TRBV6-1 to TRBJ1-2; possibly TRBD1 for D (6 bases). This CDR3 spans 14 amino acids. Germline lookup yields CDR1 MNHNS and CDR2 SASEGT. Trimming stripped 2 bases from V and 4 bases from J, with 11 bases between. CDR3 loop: CASSESGQIYGYTF. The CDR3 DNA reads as TGTGCCAGCAGTGAATCCGGACAGATCTATGGCTACACCTTC.